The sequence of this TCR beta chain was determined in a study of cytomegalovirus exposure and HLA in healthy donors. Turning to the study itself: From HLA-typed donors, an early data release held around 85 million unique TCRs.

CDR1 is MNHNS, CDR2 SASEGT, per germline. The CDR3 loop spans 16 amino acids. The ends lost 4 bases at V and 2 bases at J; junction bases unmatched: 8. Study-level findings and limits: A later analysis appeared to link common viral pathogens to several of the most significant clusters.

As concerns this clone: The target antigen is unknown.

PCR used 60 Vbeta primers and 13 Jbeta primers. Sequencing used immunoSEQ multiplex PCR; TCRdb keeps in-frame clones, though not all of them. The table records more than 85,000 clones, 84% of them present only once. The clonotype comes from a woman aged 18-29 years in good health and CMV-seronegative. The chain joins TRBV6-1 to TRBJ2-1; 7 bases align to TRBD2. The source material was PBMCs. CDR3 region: CASSGPGGRAYNEQFF. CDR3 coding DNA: TGTGCCAGCAGTGGCCCAGGAGGGAGGGCCTACAATGAGCAGTTCTTC.